This T cell receptor beta chain was captured in a study of T-cell memory formation after mild COVID-19. With constant-segment primers, 5'RACE yielded cDNA libraries of TCR alpha and TCR beta that carried sample barcodes and UMIs. TCRdb used MiXCR to reprocess the 5' RACE reads, holding one entry per CDR3 protein. Of some 440,000 distinct CDR3 sequences listed, 20% to 30% were seen once; the top ten hold about an eighth. Deletions cut 0 bases from V and 1 base from J, with 13 bases between. The germline V gene has CDR1 SGDLS and CDR2 YYNGEE. The CDR3 sequence is 16 residues long. The source is an adult woman who had mild COVID-19 (a few samples of this study predate the infection). Cell type and time point are not known. The sample taken for sequencing was PBMCs or a T cell subset sorted from them (not recorded which). The chain uses TRBV9 and TRBJ1-1; D may be TRBD1 (6 bases). The CDR3: CASSVAKTGANTEAFF. The CDR3 region has the DNA TGTGCCAGCAGCGTAGCTAAGACAGGCGCGAACACTGAAGCTTTCTTT.